Following are 20 T cell receptor beta chains from one sample sequenced in a study of T cells in localized non-small cell lung cancer. Sequenced by immunoSEQ multiplex PCR; TCRdb stores in-frame clones only, minus some. The repertoire holds approximately 40,000 clones, with around 90% as singletons. Sample: peripheral blood, taken before any cancer treatment. Source of these receptors: a man aged 18 to 49 with stage I lung adenocarcinoma.

This chain joins TRBV5-8 and TRBJ2-3; 7 positions match TRBD2. Per germline, CDR1 SGHTS and CDR2 YDEGEE. The CDR3 is 16 amino acids. J was trimmed by 2 bases and V by 0 bases; bases with no gene match: 6. As DNA, the CDR3 is TGTGCCAGCAGCTTGGGTTCTAGCGGAAACACAGATACGCAGTATTTT. Translated: CASSLGSSGNTDTQYF.

The chain links TRBV6-5 to TRBJ1-2, with TRBD1 matching over 7 bases. V shed 5 bases and J 7 bases; nucleotides not matched to a gene: 10. Germline V gives CDR1 MNHEY, CDR2 SVGAGI. CDR3 length: 14 amino acids. CDR3 loop: CASSRQGFLGGYTF. DNA of the CDR3: TGTGCCAGCAGTCGACAGGGTTTTTTAGGTGGCTACACCTTC.

J is TRBJ1-2 and V is TRBV5-4, with D uncertain. Germline V CDR1 and CDR2: SGHNT, YYREEE (reference sequence). V lost 3 bases and J lost 6, with 9 bases in between. The CDR3 length is 12 residues. The CDR3 loop is CASSSQDNGYTF. As DNA, the CDR3 is TGTGCCAGCAGCTCGCAGGATAATGGCTACACCTTC.

This sequence joins TRBV27 and TRBJ2-2; either TRBD1 or TRBD2 may fit D (5 bases each). V dropped 4 bases and J dropped 6 bases, with 15 bases sitting between them. The CDR3 loop spans 15 amino acids. Germline-derived CDR1 and CDR2 are MNHEY and SMNVEV (reference sequence). CDR3 DNA sequence: TGTGCCAGCAGTTCCCGAGGATCGGGGCCCGGGGAGCTGTTTTTT. Its protein product is CASSSRGSGPGELFF.

The rearrangement links TRBV27 to TRBJ1-1, with D possibly TRBD1 on 5 matching bases. The germline CDR1 and CDR2 sequences are MNHEY and SMNVEV (reference sequence). Trimming removed 6 bases at V and 4 bases at J, with 15 bases between. The CDR3 has 14 amino acids. As DNA, the CDR3 is TGTGCCAGCAGGCAAGGGACGGAGGGCACTGAAGCTTTCTTT. As protein: CASRQGTEGTEAFF.

V and J are TRBV2 and TRBJ2-2; the match to TRBD2 covers 8 bases. J lost 6 bases, V lost 8 bases, and 11 bases had no gene match. Germline V CDR1 and CDR2: SNHLY, FYNNEI. This CDR3 is 15 amino acids long. CDR3 coding DNA: TGTGCCAGCGATAGCGGGGCAAAAGGTGCCGGGGAGCTGTTTTTT. Protein product: CASDSGAKGAGELFF.

The rearrangement uses TRBV7-7 and TRBJ2-2, with TRBD2 matching 14 bases. In germline, CDR1 is SSHAT, CDR2 FNYEAQ (reference sequence). The CDR3 consists of 18 residues. J was trimmed by 2 bases and V by 5 bases; bases with no gene match: 7. The CDR3 here is CASSRRLAGGLNTGELFF. The CDR3 DNA follows: TGTGCCAGCAGCCGACGACTAGCGGGGGGGCTAAACACCGGGGAGCTGTTTTTT.

This clone has more than one count but fewer than ten. This chain joins TRBV5-8 and TRBJ1-1; 7 bases match TRBD1. The junction had 2 bases not matched to a gene; V was cut back by 6 bases and J by 6 bases. The CDR3 totals 11 residues. In germline, CDR1 is SGHTS, CDR2 YDEGEE. CDR3 nucleotides: TGTGCCAGCACCCAGGGGGCTGAAGCTTTCTTT. Translated: CASTQGAEAFF.

J is TRBJ2-5 and V is TRBV5-1, with TRBD2 matching over 8 bases. Per the germline V gene, CDR1 is SGHRS and CDR2 is YFSETQ. Trimming cost V 2 bases and J 4 bases; bases outside gene matches: 7. This CDR3 is 15 amino acids long. DNA for the CDR3: TGCGCCAGCAGCTTCGGTGGGAGCGGGGGAGAGACCCAGTACTTC. The encoded protein is CASSFGGSGGETQYF.

V and J are TRBV4-3 and TRBJ1-6; TRBD1 matches 8 bases. Germline V lookup: CDR1 LGHNA, CDR2 YSLEER. The CDR3 length is 18 residues. Trimming at V came to 1 base and at J to 0 bases, leaving 5 bases not matched to a gene. The CDR3, as DNA: TGCGCCAGCAGCCAAGGGACAGGGCAGAGCTCCTATAATTCACCCCTCCACTTT. It codes for CASSQGTGQSSYNSPLHF.

The chain employs TRBV9 and TRBJ2-1, with a possible D match to TRBD2 (6 bases). V was cut by 0 bases and J by 9 bases, with 16 bases left in between. Germline assignment: CDR1 SGDLS and CDR2 YYNGEE. The CDR3 consists of 15 residues. Here the CDR3 DNA reads TGTGCCAGCAGCGTAGATGCGTTCGCGCGGGGTGAGCAGTTCTTC. Translation: CASSVDAFARGEQFF.

This clone occurred a few times. The chain recombines TRBV2 with TRBJ1-2; unclear D gene. This CDR3 spans 15 amino acids. Germline-derived CDR1 and CDR2 are SNHLY and FYNNEI. The V and J ends lost 4 bases and 6 bases respectively, with 18 bases between them. CDR3 DNA sequence: TGTGCCAGCAGTGGGGCGGGCAGTAAGGTCGATGGCTACACCTTC. This encodes CASSGAGSKVDGYTF.

The V and J genes are TRBV30 and TRBJ2-3, with D hard to call. Germline-derived CDR1 and CDR2 are GTSNPN and SVGIG (reference sequence). The CDR3 is 12 amino acids. Trimming took off 3 bases at V and 4 bases at J, with 8 bases between the two ends. This chain's CDR3 is CAWRITADTQYF. The CDR3 bases are TGTGCCTGGAGGATAACGGCAGATACGCAGTATTTT.

The chain has TRBV6-7 and TRBJ1-1; D is possibly TRBD1 (6 bases). TRBV6-7 is designated an ORF whose function remains uncertain. The CDR3 is 14 amino acids. Trimming stripped 0 bases from V and 7 bases from J, with 12 bases between. In nucleotides, the CDR3 is TGTGCCAGCAGTTACTCAAGGGGGGTAGGTGAAGCTTTCTTT. It translates to CASSYSRGVGEAFF.

The chain links TRBV28 to TRBJ1-2; D unclear. V was clipped by 7 bases and J by 3 bases, with 6 bases between them. The CDR3 runs to 11 residues. The germline V gene has CDR1 MDHEN and CDR2 SYDVKM. CDR3: CASKSDYGYTF. DNA of the CDR3: TGTGCCAGCAAGAGTGACTATGGCTACACCTTC.

The chain couples TRBV5-1 to TRBJ1-4; D not resolved. CDR3 length equals 13 residues. Germline V gene data show CDR1 as SGHRS and CDR2 as YFSETQ. Trimming left V 2 bases short and J 3 bases short, with 5 bases between. The CDR3 spells CASSFGSNEKLFF. CDR3 DNA sequence: TGCGCCAGCAGCTTCGGATCTAATGAAAAACTGTTTTTT.

This chain links TRBV7-2 with TRBJ1-6; D may be TRBD1 (5 bases). This CDR3 spans 15 amino acids. Germline loops: CDR1 SGHTA, CDR2 FQGNSA. Trimming cost V 1 base and J 7 bases, with 11 bases left between them. CDR3 protein: CASSLEAGPNSPLHF. The CDR3 DNA is TGTGCCAGCAGCTTAGAAGCAGGGCCAAATTCACCCCTCCACTTT.

The chain employs TRBV6-5 and TRBJ1-2; D is ambiguous. The germline V gene encodes CDR1 MNHEY and CDR2 SVGAGI. The CDR3 totals 13 residues. Trimming removed 2 bases from V and 7 bases from J, with 11 bases in between. CDR3: CASSYRESFGYTF. The DNA for the CDR3 is TGTGCCAGCAGTTACAGGGAAAGTTTTGGCTACACCTTC.

The chain employs TRBV10-3 and TRBJ2-1, with 11 bases fitting TRBD2. The CDR3 is 15 residues long. V shed 6 bases and J 5 bases; nucleotides not matched to a gene: 6. CDR1 and CDR2 (germline): ENHRY, SYGVKD. The CDR3 DNA reads TGTGCCATCAGAGCTAGCGGGGGGCCAAACAATGAGCAGTTCTTC. Its translation is CAIRASGGPNNEQFF.

This rearrangement joins TRBV7-9 to TRBJ2-5, with D perhaps TRBD1 or TRBD2 (6 bases each). The length of the CDR3 is 15 residues. V was clipped by 1 base and J by 4 bases, with 13 bases between them. Germline lookup yields CDR1 SEHNR and CDR2 FQNEAQ (reference sequence). The CDR3 region has the DNA TGTGCCAGCAGCTTAGGAGGCAGGGGAGGAGAGACCCAGTACTTC. Its protein is CASSLGGRGGETQYF.